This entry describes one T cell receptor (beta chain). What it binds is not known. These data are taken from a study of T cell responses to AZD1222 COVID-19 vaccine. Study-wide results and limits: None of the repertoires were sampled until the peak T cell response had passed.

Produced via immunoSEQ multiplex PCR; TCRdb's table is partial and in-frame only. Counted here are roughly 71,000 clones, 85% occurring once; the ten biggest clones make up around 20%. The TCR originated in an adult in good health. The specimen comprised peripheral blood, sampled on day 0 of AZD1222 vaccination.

The CDR3 coding sequence is TGTGCCAGCAGGCTTACTAGCGGGGCTGGCACAGATACGCAGTATTTT. It encodes CASRLTSGAGTDTQYF. The chain recombines TRBV2 with TRBJ2-3, with 10 bases identical to TRBD2. CDR3 length: 16 residues. Germline V gene sequence: CDR1 SNHLY, CDR2 FYNNEI. The V segment lost 6 bases and the J segment 1 base; nucleotides outside the gene matches: 7.